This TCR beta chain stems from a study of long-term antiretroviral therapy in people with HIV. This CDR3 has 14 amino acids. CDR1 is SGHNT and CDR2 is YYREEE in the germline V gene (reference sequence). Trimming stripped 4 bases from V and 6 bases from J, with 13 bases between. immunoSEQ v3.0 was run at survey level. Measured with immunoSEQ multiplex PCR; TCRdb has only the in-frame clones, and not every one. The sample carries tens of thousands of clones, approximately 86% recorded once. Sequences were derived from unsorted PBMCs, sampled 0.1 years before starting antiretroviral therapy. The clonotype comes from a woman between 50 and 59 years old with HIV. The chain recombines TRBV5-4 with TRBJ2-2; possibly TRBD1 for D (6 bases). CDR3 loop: CASSLQGRAGELFF. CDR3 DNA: TGTGCCAGCAGCCTCCAGGGGCGGGCCGGGGAGCTGTTTTTT.